This T cell receptor beta chain was found in a study of blood T cell repertoires in COVID-19 (TCRdb year 2020). Some background on the complete study: Collaborator samples came from the United States, Italy and Spain and covered acute and convalescent phases of COVID-19. The material from the prospective study consisted of cDNA or gDNA derived from T cells, B-cell-depleted T cells, or PBMCs. Deeply sampled blood TCRbeta repertoires from subjects exposed to, actively infected with, or recovered from COVID-19 were included in the dataset. The repertoires were released in a freely available public database intended as a resource for research on the immune response to SARS-CoV-2. The samples were drawn from two sources: the first 160 participants of the ongoing ImmuneRACE study, and 950 to 1,500 subjects contributed by 6 global collaborators. A de-identified subject ID, COVID-19 status, age in years and sex were almost always included in the sample metadata. HLA class I and class II types, where available, came from metadata supplied by the sample provider rather than from assay-based typing. What the study reported, not specific to this receptor: The quantity of clinical and demographic metadata differed by source and by participant and was supplied without curation.

The immunoSEQ Assay, a bias-controlled multiplex PCR, was used to amplify TCRbeta CDR3 regions from genomic DNA. Turning to the authors' computational methods: The number of nucleated cells in each sample was estimated from the amplification of reference gene primers within the assay. To quantify the absolute abundance of each unique TCRbeta CDR3 rearrangement, sequence reads were collapsed and filtered. For each sample, productive Simpson clonality was calculated as the square root of Simpson's diversity index across productive rearrangements. Imported from immuneACCESS, the table was reduced by TCRdb to in-frame sequences with V and J called. These copies leave out some clones; in studies compared against another copy, an unresolved V gene accounts for under half, and the cause of the remainder is not known. V and J calls and clone size are given by that table; D and trimming were obtained from the DNA. The sample contains more than 400,000 clones, about 90% of them found a single time. The leading ten clones occupy about 0.6% of the sample.

Notes on this clone: Its specific antigen is unknown. It has no much larger one-base neighbor in the sample; base qualities were not kept.

Participants in the prospective study were aged roughly 18 to 89 years, lived in 20 to 30 United States geographic areas, and enrolled through a virtual design. To assign participants to cohorts, the prospective study relied on clinical history that participants themselves reported in a screening survey and a study questionnaire. ImmuneRACE Cohort 3 recovered participants were defined by two consecutive negative NP/OP PCR tests, healthcare professional clearance, or symptom resolution. Mobile phlebotomists in the prospective study collected whole blood, serum and a nasopharyngeal or oropharyngeal swab from every participant. Participants in the prospective study had the option to provide additional blood draws and questionnaires over a 2-month period. Prospective study blood samples were shipped either frozen or at room temperature before DNA extraction. In the germline V gene, CDR1 corresponds to SGDLS and CDR2 to YYNGEE. The trim is 3 bases for V and 4 bases for J, with a gap of 11 bases between the germline ends. From its cysteine to its phenylalanine, the CDR3 spans 14 amino acids. The kept DNA is CDR3 alone, 42 bases in frame from the first base.

The receptor was isolated from a man aged 18 to 30 who had recovered from COVID-19. The rearranged chain carries TRBV9 and TRBJ2-1; matching of 6 bases hints at TRBD2 as the D gene. Sample: PBMCs or T cells enriched from blood (not recorded which). This receptor has the CDR3 CASSARDLYNEQFF. The DNA reads as follows: TGTGCCAGCAGCGCTCGGGACTTATACAATGAGCAGTTCTTC.